Below, 29 T cell receptor beta chains from the same sample are listed, as sequenced in a study of low-dose radiotherapy and immunotherapy resistance in tumors. TRAV- and TRBV-specific primers primed first-strand cDNA, covering alpha and beta chains. The TCRs were subjected to amplification over about 20 PCR cycles employing a constant-region primer in conjunction with a V-primer adapter. A single record per CDR3 protein comes from TCRdb applying MiXCR to the reads. The sample carries just under 10,000 distinct CDR3 sequences, 35% to 50% recorded once. The receptors derive from a human donor with advanced metastatic prostate, ovarian, gallbladder or colorectal cancer (not recorded which). This table probably holds off-target reads from a library built for another chain.

This clonotype ranks as medium-sized (0.01 to 0.1%). The chain uses TRBV6-6 and TRBJ2-1; D possibly corresponds to TRBD2 (7 bases). The V end lost 7 bases, the J end lost 3 bases, and 16 bases lay between the germline ends. CDR1 MNHNY and CDR2 SVGAGI come from the germline V gene (reference sequence). This CDR3 contains 15 residues. CDR3 loop: CASTIGGGGYNEQFF. Here the CDR3 DNA reads TGTGCCAGCACCATAGGAGGGGGGGGCTACAATGAGCAGTTCTTC.

This clonotype was seen a handful of times. The gene calls are TRBV29-1 and TRBJ2-5; D is perhaps TRBD2 (6 bases). The germline V gene has CDR1 SQVTM and CDR2 ANQGSEA. Trimming left V 3 bases short and J 2 bases short, with 16 bases between. The CDR3 is 15 amino acids. The CDR3 sequence is CSVDLMAGPQETQYF. The CDR3 bases are TGCAGCGTTGATTTGATGGCGGGGCCGCAAGAGACCCAGTACTTC.

The chain joins TRBV6-8 to TRBJ2-1; tentatively, D is TRBD2 (6 bases). Germline assignment: CDR1 MNHGY and CDR2 SAAAGT. The V end lost 5 bases, the J end lost 13 bases, and 18 bases lay between the germline ends. CDR3 size: 13 residues. Here the CDR3 reads CASSPSAGPPQFF. In nucleotides, the CDR3 is TGTGCCAGCAGTCCTAGCGCTGGGCCGCCCCAGTTCTTC.

V and J are TRBV6-1 and TRBJ2-2; possibly TRBD1 or TRBD2 for D (5 bases each). The germline V and J ends were trimmed by 4 bases and 6 bases, with 9 bases remaining between them. This CDR3 comprises 13 residues. Germline assignment: CDR1 MNHNS and CDR2 SASEGT. The CDR3 spells CASSVLGAGELFF. DNA for the CDR3: TGTGCCAGCAGTGTTTTGGGGGCCGGGGAGCTGTTTTTT.

This clonotype was seen more than once but under ten times. The V and J genes are TRBV10-3 and TRBJ2-1, with D tentatively TRBD2 (7 bases). Germline assignment: CDR1 ENHRY and CDR2 SYGVKD. V lost 5 bases and J lost 9, with 11 bases in between. The CDR3 sequence is 12 residues long. The CDR3 nucleotides are TGTGCCATCAGTCGGGGGGCGGGTGAGCAGTTCTTC. This encodes CAISRGAGEQFF.

This clonotype was recorded a few times. The rearrangement uses TRBV5-1 and TRBJ1-1, with D unresolved. V gave up 5 bases and J gave up 1 base, with 9 bases separating them. Germline lookup yields CDR1 SGHRS and CDR2 YFSETQ. This CDR3 has 13 residues. The DNA of the CDR3 is TGCGCCAGCAGAGTGACCGAGAACACTGAAGCTTTCTTT. It specifies CASRVTENTEAFF.

CDR3 sequence reads: CASSERTNTEAFF. The CDR3 nucleotides are TGTGCCAGCAGTGAACGGACGAACACTGAAGCTTTCTTT. This chain uses TRBV6-1 with TRBJ1-1; no clear D. CDR3 length: 13 amino acids. Trimming removed 2 bases at V and 1 base at J, with 5 bases between. Germline CDR1 reads MNHNS; CDR2 reads SASEGT.

V is TRBV7-6 and J is TRBJ2-5; D possibly matches TRBD1 or TRBD2 (5 bases each). This CDR3 spans 15 amino acids. Between the trimmed V and J ends, which lost 5 bases and 2 bases, there was a span of 15 bases. Germline V CDR1 and CDR2: SGHVS, FNYEAQ. The CDR3 DNA reads as TGTGCCAGCAGCACCGGGACCAAGGAACAAGAGACCCAGTACTTC. Protein sequence: CASSTGTKEQETQYF.

The chain recombines TRBV29-1 with TRBJ2-1; 10 bases are shared with TRBD1. With V trimmed by 7 bases and J by 6 bases, 6 bases remained unmatched. Germline loops: CDR1 SQVTM, CDR2 ANQGSEA. The CDR3 totals 13 residues. The CDR3 reads CSGGDRGFNEQFF. The CDR3 nucleotides are TGCAGCGGGGGGGACAGGGGATTCAATGAGCAGTTCTTC.

Only a few counts were recorded for this clonotype. The chain carries TRBV5-4 and TRBJ1-3; no definite D call. Looked up from germline, CDR1 is SGHNT and CDR2 is YYREEE (reference sequence). Between the trimmed V and J ends, which lost 2 bases and 3 bases, there was a span of 9 bases. CDR3 length: 14 residues. The CDR3 region is CASSLVVYGNTIYF. DNA for the CDR3: TGTGCCAGCAGCTTAGTCGTTTATGGAAACACCATATATTTT. Variable domain in full (rest from reference TRBV5-4 and TRBJ1-3): ETGVTQSPTHLIKTRGQQVTLRCSSQSGHNTVSWYQQALGQGPQFIFQYYREEENGRGNFPPRFSGLQFPNYSSELNVNALELDDSALYLCASSLVVYGNTIYFGEGSWLTVV.

This clonotype counts as medium-sized. The chain joins TRBV5-1 to TRBJ1-2; tentative D call: TRBD1 (5 bases). V lost 4 bases and J lost 8, with 18 bases in between. Germline V gene lookup returns CDR1 SGHRS and CDR2 YFSETQ. CDR3 length: 14 residues. CDR3 bases: TGCGCCAGCAGCACGGGACGGCTCCGTGAAGGCTACACCTTC. Its translation is CASSTGRLREGYTF.

By share, this clonotype ranks as medium-sized. The CDR3 DNA sequence: TGTGCCAGCAAGGGTTACCAAGAGACCCAGTACTTC. It yields the protein CASKGYQETQYF. The gene calls are TRBV28 and TRBJ2-5; no definite D call. The CDR3 totals 12 residues. Trimming removed 7 bases from V and 0 bases from J, with 6 bases in between. Germline CDR1 MDHEN, CDR2 SYDVKM. The variable domain in full, completed from reference TRBV28 and TRBJ2-5, reads DVKVTQSSRYLVKRTGEKVFLECVQDMDHENMFWYRQDPGLGLRLIYFSYDVKMKEKGDIPEGYSVSREKKERFSLILESASTNQTSMYLCASKGYQETQYFGPGTRLLVL.

This clonotype has only a few counts. The CDR3 DNA is TGTGCCAGTGGTGGCAGCGTTTACAATGAGCAGTTCTTC. Amino acid sequence: CASGGSVYNEQFF. The rearrangement joins TRBV27 to TRBJ2-1; no clear D gene. CDR1 is MNHEY, CDR2 SMNVEV, per germline (reference sequence). Trimming pared 9 bases from V and 4 bases from J, leaving 13 bases between. The CDR3 contains 13 residues.

The chain links TRBV6-2 or TRBV6-3 to TRBJ2-1, with 8 bases matching TRBD2. The germline V gene has CDR1 MNHEY and CDR2 SVGEGT. After removal of 8 bases from V and 9 bases from J, the junction contained 12 bases not matched to a gene. The length of the CDR3 is 14 residues. The CDR3 coding sequence is TGTGCCAGCTGGGAGGTAGCGGGGTTTGTTGAGCAGTTCTTC. It is translated as CASWEVAGFVEQFF.

This chain connects TRBV12-3 or TRBV12-4 to TRBJ2-1; TRBD1 or TRBD2 may be the D gene (6 bases each). Between the trimmed V and J ends, which lost 8 bases and 2 bases, there was a span of 13 bases. The CDR3 has 14 residues. CDR3 residues: CASRGGTTYNEQFF. In DNA form, the CDR3 reads TGTGCCAGCCGAGGGGGGACCACCTACAATGAGCAGTTCTTC.

The chain is built from TRBV7-9 and TRBJ1-2; D remains unclear. This CDR3 spans 13 amino acids. V lost 4 bases, J lost 8 bases, and 14 bases lay in between. CDR1 and CDR2 from the germline V gene are SEHNR and FQNEAQ (reference sequence). Written as DNA, the CDR3 is TGTGCCAGCAGCTCTGGCGCAGAGGGCGGCTACACCTTC. Its protein is CASSSGAEGGYTF.

The chain has TRBV20-1 and TRBJ2-1; a possible D gene is TRBD2 (5 bases). V was shortened by 2 bases and J by 0 bases, with 14 bases between the two germline ends. Per germline, CDR1 DFQATT and CDR2 SNEGSKA (reference sequence). This CDR3 spans 16 amino acids. The CDR3 nucleotides are TGCAGTGCTAGACCTCGAAACGCGGGCTCCTACAATGAGCAGTTCTTC. It is translated as CSARPRNAGSYNEQFF.

CDR3 in amino acids: CASSADYAGEQYF. DNA for the CDR3: TGTGCCAGCAGCGCAGACTATGCGGGGGAGCAGTACTTC. This sequence joins TRBV14 and TRBJ2-7, with D maybe TRBD2 (6 bases). There are 13 residues in the CDR3. The germline CDR1 and CDR2 sequences are SGHDN and FVKESK. The V gene lost 5 bases and the J gene lost 7 bases, with 15 bases spanning the gap.

The rearrangement uses TRBV12-3 or TRBV12-4 and TRBJ1-1; D is unresolved. V shed 7 bases and J shed 5 bases, with 17 bases lying between them. CDR3 length: 14 residues. The CDR3 sequence is CASTAIGRVTEAFF. The CDR3, as DNA: TGTGCCAGCACCGCTATAGGGCGGGTGACTGAAGCTTTCTTT.

A few counts support this clonotype. The chain recombines TRBV5-1 with TRBJ2-3; 10 bases fit TRBD1. The V segment lost 0 bases and the J segment 6 bases; nucleotides outside the gene matches: 4. The CDR3 consists of 15 residues. In germline, CDR1 is SGHRS, CDR2 YFSETQ. The CDR3 sequence: CASSLVGQGSDTQYF. The CDR3 DNA reads as TGCGCCAGCAGCTTGGTGGGACAGGGGAGTGATACGCAGTATTTT. The full variable domain, its missing parts supplied by reference TRBV5-1 and TRBJ2-3, is KAGVTQTPRYLIKTRGQQVTLSCSPISGHRSVSWYQQTPGQGLQFLFEYFSETQRNKGNFPGRFSGRQFSNSRSEMNVSTLELGDSALYLCASSLVGQGSDTQYFGPGTRLTVL.

In this sample, this clonotype turned up a few times. The J gene is TRBJ2-7, the V gene TRBV7-9, with 9 bases aligning to TRBD2. Germline CDR1 reads SEHNR; CDR2 reads FQNEAQ (reference sequence). With 5 bases clipped from V and 4 bases from J, the junction kept 15 bases outside the gene matches. CDR3 size: 17 residues. CDR3 sequence: CASSPAARGGAGYEQYF. DNA of the CDR3: TGTGCCAGCAGCCCTGCCGCGCGGGGGGGCGCTGGTTACGAGCAGTACTTC.

The chain couples TRBV7-6 to TRBJ1-6; 9 positions agree with TRBD1. Germline V gives CDR1 SGHVS, CDR2 FNYEAQ. V shed 2 bases and J 8 bases; nucleotides not matched to a gene: 4. This CDR3 spans 15 amino acids. For the CDR3, the DNA is TGTGCCAGCAGCTTAATGAGACAGGGGGATTCACCCCTCCACTTT. Protein: CASSLMRQGDSPLHF.

The genes are TRBV11-1 and TRBJ2-1, with D possibly matching TRBD2 (6 bases). V was pared by 1 base and J by 0 bases, with 10 bases between. CDR3 length: 16 amino acids. Germline lookup yields CDR1 SGHAT and CDR2 FQDESV (reference sequence). The CDR3 loop reads CASSLGLASSYNEQFF. DNA of the CDR3: TGTGCCAGCAGCTTAGGCCTAGCGAGCTCCTACAATGAGCAGTTCTTC.

The rearrangement joins TRBV20-1 to TRBJ1-5; no definite D call. The V end lost 2 bases, the J end lost 3 bases, and 11 bases lay between the germline ends. This CDR3 is 14 amino acids long. The V gene's germline CDR1 is DFQATT and CDR2 SNEGSKA (reference sequence). This chain's CDR3 is CSARKTGYNQPQHF. The CDR3 coding sequence is TGCAGTGCTAGAAAAACCGGATACAATCAGCCCCAGCATTTT.

This sequence joins TRBV5-1 and TRBJ1-2; D is possibly TRBD1 (5 bases). The V and J ends lost 0 bases and 2 bases respectively, with 11 bases between them. The germline V gene encodes CDR1 SGHRS and CDR2 YFSETQ. The CDR3 totals 15 residues. Here the CDR3 DNA reads TGCGCCAGCAGCTTGGGAGGGGAAGTAAACTATGGCTACACCTTC. This encodes CASSLGGEVNYGYTF.

The chain combines TRBV5-1 with TRBJ1-6; D is unclear. V shed 2 bases and J shed 10 bases, with 13 bases lying between them. The germline V gene has CDR1 SGHRS and CDR2 YFSETQ. The CDR3 has 14 amino acids. This CDR3 is CASSFGRNDSPLHF. The CDR3 DNA is TGCGCCAGCAGCTTTGGACGGAATGACTCACCCCTCCACTTT.

This clonotype was counted only a few times. This chain uses TRBV11-2 with TRBJ2-2; 12 bases agree with TRBD1. CDR3 size: 17 residues. V dropped 1 base and J dropped 4; count of bases not matched to a gene: 4. Germline lookup yields CDR1 SGHAT and CDR2 FQNNGV. For the CDR3, the DNA is TGTGCCAGCAGCTTAGCCCCGGGACAGGGGGCCACCGGGGAGCTGTTTTTT. Protein: CASSLAPGQGATGELFF.

The chain employs TRBV29-1 and TRBJ1-2; 11 bases fit TRBD1. The CDR3 consists of 12 residues. Germline CDR1 reads SQVTM; CDR2 reads ANQGSEA. The V and J ends lost 3 bases and 8 bases, in that order; junction bases with no gene match: 2. In DNA, the CDR3 is TGCAGCGTTGAGGACAGGGGGCGCGGCTACACCTTC. This gives the protein CSVEDRGRGYTF.

This clonotype counts as medium-sized. The gene calls are TRBV28 and TRBJ2-3, with D unclear. Trimming removed 3 bases at V and 2 bases at J, with 6 bases between. Germline loops: CDR1 MDHEN, CDR2 SYDVKM. This CDR3 is built from 13 residues. CDR3 loop: CASSFQDTDTQYF. DNA for the CDR3: TGTGCCAGCAGTTTTCAGGACACAGATACGCAGTATTTT.